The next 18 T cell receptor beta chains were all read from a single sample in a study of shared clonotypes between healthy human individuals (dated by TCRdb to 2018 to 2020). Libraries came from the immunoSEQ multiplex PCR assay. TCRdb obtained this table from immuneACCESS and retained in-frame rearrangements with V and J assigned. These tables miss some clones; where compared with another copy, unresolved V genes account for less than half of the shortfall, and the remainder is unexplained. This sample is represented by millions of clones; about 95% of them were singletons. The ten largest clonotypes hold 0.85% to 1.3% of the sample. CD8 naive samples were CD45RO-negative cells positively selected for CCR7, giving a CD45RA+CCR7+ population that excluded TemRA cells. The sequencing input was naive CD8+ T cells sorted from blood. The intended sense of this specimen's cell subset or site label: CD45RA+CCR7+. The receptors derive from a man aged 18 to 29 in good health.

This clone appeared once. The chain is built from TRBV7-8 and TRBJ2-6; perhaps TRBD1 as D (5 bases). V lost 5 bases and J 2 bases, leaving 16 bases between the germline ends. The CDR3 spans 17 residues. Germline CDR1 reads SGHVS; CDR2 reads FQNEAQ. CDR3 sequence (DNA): TGTGCCAGCAGCCCCTCCCCAGGACAACCTGGGGCCAACGTCCTGACTTTC. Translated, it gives CASSPSPGQPGANVLTF.

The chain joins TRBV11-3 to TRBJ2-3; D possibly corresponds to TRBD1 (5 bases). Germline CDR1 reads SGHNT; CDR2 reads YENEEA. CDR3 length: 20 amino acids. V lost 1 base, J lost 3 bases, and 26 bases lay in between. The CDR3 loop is CASSLVTTPSLTVWTDTQYF. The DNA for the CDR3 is TGTGCCAGCAGCTTAGTGACAACCCCGTCGTTGACAGTTTGGACAGATACGCAGTATTTT.

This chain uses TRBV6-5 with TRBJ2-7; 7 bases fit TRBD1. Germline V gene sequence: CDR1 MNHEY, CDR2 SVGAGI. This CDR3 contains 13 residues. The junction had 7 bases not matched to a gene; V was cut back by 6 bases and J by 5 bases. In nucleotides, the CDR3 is TGTGCCAGCAGCAGGGACAGCGAGAACGAGCAGTACTTC. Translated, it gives CASSRDSENEQYF.

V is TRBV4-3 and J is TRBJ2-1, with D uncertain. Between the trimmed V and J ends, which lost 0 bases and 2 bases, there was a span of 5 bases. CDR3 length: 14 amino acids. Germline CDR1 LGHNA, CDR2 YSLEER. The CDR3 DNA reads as TGCGCCAGCAGCCAAGAAATAGCCTACAATGAGCAGTTCTTC. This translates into CASSQEIAYNEQFF.

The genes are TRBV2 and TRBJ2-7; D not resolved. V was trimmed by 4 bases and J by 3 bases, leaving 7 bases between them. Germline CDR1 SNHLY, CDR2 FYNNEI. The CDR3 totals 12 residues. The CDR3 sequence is CASSGLIYEQYF. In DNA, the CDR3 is TGTGCCAGCAGTGGCCTCATCTACGAGCAGTACTTC.

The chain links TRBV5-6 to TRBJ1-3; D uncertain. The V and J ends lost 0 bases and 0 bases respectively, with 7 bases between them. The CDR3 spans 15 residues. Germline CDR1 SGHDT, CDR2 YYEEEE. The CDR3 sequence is CASSLVHNSGNTIYF. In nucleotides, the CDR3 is TGTGCCAGCAGCTTGGTACACAACTCTGGAAACACCATATATTTT. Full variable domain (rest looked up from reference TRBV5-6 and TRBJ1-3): DAGVTQSPTHLIKTRGQQVTLRCSPKSGHDTVSWYQQALGQGPQFIFQYYEEEERQRGNFPDRFSGHQFPNYSSELNVNALLLGDSALYLCASSLVHNSGNTIYFGEGSWLTVV.

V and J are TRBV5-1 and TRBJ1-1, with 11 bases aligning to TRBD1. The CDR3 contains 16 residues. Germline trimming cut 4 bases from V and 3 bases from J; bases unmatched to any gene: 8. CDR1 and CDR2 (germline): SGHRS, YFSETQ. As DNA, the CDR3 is TGCGCCAGCAGCCTGGACAGGGGGCAAAGCGACACTGAAGCTTTCTTT. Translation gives CASSLDRGQSDTEAFF.

The CDR3 sequence is CASGPPTSGVYNEQFF. The CDR3 nucleotides read TGTGCTAGTGGTCCGCCGACTAGCGGAGTATACAATGAGCAGTTCTTC. The chain couples TRBV12-5 to TRBJ2-1, with 9 bases identical to TRBD2. The CDR3 sequence is 16 residues long. V was clipped by 5 bases and J by 4 bases; unmatched bases: 9. CDR1 and CDR2 (germline): LGHNT, FRNRAP.

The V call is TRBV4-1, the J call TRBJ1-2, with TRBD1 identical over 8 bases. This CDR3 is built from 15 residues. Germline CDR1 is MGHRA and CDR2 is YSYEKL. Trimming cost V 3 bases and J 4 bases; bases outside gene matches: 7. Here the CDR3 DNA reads TGCGCCAGCAGCCAGTTACAGGGGGGCACCTATGGCTACACCTTC. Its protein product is CASSQLQGGTYGYTF.

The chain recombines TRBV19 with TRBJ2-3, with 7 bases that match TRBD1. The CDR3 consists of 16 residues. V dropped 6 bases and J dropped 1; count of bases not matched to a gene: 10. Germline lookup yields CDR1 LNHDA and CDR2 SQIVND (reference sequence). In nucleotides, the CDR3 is TGTGCCAGTAGAAGGGGGCAGGGCGAAGGCACAGATACGCAGTATTTT. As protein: CASRRGQGEGTDTQYF.

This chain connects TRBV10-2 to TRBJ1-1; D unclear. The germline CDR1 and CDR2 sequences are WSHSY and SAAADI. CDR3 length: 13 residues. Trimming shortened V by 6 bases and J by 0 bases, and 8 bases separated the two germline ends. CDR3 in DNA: TGCGCCAGCAGGGAGGGCTTGAACACTGAAGCTTTCTTT. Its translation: CASREGLNTEAFF.

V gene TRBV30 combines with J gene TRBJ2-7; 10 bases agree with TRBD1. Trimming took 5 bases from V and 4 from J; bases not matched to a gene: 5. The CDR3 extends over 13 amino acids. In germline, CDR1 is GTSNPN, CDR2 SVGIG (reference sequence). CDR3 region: CAWAEGQGYEQYF. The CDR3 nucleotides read TGTGCCTGGGCCGAGGGACAGGGGTACGAGCAGTACTTC.

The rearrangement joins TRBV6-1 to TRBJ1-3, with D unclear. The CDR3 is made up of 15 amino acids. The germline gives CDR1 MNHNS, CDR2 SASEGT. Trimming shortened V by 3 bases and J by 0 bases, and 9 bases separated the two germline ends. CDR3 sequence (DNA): TGTGCCAGCAGTGATTCGGGTATCTCTGGAAACACCATATATTTT. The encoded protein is CASSDSGISGNTIYF.

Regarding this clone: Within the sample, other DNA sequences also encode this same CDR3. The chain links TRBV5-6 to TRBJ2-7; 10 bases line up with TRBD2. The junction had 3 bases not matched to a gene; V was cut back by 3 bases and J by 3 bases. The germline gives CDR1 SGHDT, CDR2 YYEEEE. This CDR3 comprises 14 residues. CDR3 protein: CASSSGLAVYEQYF. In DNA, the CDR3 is TGTGCCAGCAGCTCTGGACTAGCGGTCTACGAGCAGTACTTC.

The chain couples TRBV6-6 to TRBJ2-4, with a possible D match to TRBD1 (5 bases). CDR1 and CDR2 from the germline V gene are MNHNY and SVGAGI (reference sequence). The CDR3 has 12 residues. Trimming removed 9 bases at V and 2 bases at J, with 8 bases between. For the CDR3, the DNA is TGTGCCAGTCAGGGTTCCAAAAACATTCAGTACTTC. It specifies CASQGSKNIQYF.

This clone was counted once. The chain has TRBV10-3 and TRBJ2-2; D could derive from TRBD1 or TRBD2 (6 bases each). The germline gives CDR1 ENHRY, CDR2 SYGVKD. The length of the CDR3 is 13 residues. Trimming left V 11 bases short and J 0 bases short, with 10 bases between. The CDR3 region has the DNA TGTGCCTCGGGGGCGCCGAACACCGGGGAGCTGTTTTTT. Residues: CASGAPNTGELFF.

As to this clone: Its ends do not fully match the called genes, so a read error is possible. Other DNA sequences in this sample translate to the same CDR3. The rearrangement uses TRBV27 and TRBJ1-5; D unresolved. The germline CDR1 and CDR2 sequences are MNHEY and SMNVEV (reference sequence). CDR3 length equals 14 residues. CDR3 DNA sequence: TGTGCCAGCAGTTTCGGGAGAGGCAACCAGCCCCAGCATTTT. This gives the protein CASSFGRGNQPQHF.

CDR3: CASSYKAGGDYEQYF. The CDR3 DNA is TGCGCCAGCAGCTATAAAGCGGGGGGAGACTACGAGCAGTACTTC. The J gene is TRBJ2-7, the V gene TRBV4-3; 9 bases match TRBD2. The CDR3 is 15 residues long. The V gene end was trimmed by 5 bases and the J gene end by 3 bases; junction bases not matched to a gene: 8. Germline V gene sequence: CDR1 LGHNA, CDR2 YSLEER.